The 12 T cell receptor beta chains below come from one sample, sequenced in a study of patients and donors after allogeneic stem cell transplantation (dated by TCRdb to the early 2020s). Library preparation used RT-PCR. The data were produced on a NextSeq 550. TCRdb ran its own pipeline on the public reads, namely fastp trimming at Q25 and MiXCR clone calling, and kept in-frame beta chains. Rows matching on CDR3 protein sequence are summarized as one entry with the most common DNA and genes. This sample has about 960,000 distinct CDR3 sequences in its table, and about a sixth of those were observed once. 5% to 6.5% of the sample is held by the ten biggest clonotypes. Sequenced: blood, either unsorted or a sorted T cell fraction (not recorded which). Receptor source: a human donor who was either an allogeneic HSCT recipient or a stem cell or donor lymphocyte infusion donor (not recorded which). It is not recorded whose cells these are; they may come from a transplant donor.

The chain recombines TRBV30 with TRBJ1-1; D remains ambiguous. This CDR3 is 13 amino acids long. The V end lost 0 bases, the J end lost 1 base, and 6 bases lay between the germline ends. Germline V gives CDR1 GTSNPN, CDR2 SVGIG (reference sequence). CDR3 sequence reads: CAWSVLTNTEAFF. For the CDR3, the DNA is TGTGCCTGGAGTGTTTTGACGAACACTGAAGCTTTCTTT.

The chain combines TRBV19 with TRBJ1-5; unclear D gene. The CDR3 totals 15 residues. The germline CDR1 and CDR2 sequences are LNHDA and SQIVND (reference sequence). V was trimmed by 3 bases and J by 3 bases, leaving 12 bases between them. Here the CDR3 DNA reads TGTGCCAGTAGTATGAGTTTGGGGAACAATCAGCCCCAGCATTTT. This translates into CASSMSLGNNQPQHF.

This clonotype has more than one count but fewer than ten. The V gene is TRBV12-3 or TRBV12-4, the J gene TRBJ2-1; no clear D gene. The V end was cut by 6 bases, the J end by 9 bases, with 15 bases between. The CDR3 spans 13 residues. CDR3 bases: TGTGCCAGCAGGGAAATGGTGGCTGGTGAGCAGTTCTTC. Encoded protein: CASREMVAGEQFF.

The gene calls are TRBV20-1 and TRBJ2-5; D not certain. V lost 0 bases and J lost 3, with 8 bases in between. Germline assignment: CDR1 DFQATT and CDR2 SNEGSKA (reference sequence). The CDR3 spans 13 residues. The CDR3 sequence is CSARDLRKETQYF. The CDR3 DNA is TGCAGTGCTAGAGATCTTCGGAAAGAGACCCAGTACTTC.

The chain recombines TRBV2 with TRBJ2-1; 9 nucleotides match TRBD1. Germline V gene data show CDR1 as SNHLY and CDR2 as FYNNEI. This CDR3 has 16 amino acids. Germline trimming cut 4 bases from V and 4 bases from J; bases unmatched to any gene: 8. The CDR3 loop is CASSAYRGQGYNEQFF. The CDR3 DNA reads TGTGCCAGCAGTGCGTATCGGGGACAGGGATACAATGAGCAGTTCTTC.

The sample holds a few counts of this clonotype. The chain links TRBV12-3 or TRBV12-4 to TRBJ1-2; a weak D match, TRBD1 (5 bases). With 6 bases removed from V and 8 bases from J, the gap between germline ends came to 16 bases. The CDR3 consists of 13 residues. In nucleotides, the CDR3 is TGTGCCAGCAGCGAAACCCAGGGTAGCGGCTACACCTTC. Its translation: CASSETQGSGYTF.

The DNA of the CDR3 is TGTGCCAGCAGTTTCAGGGGGCTTTCTGAAGCTTTCTTT. Protein product: CASSFRGLSEAFF. The chain uses TRBV12-3 or TRBV12-4 and TRBJ1-1; 8 bases fit TRBD1. The J segment lost 6 bases and the V segment lost 3 bases, leaving 3 bases of the junction unmatched. This CDR3 has 13 residues.

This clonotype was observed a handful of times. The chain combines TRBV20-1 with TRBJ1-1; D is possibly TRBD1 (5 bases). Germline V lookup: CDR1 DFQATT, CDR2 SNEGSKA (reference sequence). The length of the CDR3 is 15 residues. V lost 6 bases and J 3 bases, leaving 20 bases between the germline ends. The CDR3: CSAPPEGRVHTEAFF. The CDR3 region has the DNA TGCAGTGCCCCCCCTGAGGGCAGGGTCCACACTGAAGCTTTCTTT.

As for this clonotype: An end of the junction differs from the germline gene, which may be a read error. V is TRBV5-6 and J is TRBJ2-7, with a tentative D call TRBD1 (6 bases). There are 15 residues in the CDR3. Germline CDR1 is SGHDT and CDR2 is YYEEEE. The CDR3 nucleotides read TGTGTCAGCAGCCGGACAGTGAAGAGCTCCTACGAGCAGTACTTC. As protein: CVSSRTVKSSYEQYF.

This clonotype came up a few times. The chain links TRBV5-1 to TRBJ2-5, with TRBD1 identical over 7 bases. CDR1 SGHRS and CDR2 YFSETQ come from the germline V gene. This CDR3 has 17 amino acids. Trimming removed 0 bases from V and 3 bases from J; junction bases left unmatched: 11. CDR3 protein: CASSLGPRPGGEETQYF. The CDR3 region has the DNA TGCGCCAGCAGCTTGGGACCGAGGCCAGGGGGAGAAGAGACCCAGTACTTC. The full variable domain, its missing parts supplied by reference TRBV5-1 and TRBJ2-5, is KAGVTQTPRYLIKTRGQQVTLSCSPISGHRSVSWYQQTPGQGLQFLFEYFSETQRNKGNFPGRFSGRQFSNSRSEMNVSTLELGDSALYLCASSLGPRPGGEETQYFGPGTRLLVL.

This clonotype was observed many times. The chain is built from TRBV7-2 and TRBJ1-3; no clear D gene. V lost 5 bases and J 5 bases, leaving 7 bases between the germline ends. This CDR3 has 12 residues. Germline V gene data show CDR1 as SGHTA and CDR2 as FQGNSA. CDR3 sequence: CASSHPRNTIYF. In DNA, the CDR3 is TGTGCCAGCAGCCACCCCAGAAACACCATATATTTT.

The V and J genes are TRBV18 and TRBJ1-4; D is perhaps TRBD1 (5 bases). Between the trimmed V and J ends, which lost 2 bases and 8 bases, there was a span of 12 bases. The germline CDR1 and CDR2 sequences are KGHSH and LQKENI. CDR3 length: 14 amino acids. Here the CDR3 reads CASSPGAGREKLFF. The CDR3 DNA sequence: TGTGCCAGCTCACCAGGGGCCGGGAGAGAAAAACTGTTTTTT.